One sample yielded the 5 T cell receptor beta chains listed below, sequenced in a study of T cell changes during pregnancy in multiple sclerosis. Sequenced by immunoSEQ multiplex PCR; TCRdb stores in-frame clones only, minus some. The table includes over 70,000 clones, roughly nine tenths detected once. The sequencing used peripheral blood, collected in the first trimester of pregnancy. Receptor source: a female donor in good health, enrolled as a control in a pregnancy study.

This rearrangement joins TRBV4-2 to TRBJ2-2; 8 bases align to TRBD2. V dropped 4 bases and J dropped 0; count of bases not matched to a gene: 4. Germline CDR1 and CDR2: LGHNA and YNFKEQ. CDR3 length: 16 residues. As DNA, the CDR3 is TGTGCCAGCAGCCCTCGGGAGGGGGCGAACACCGGGGAGCTGTTTTTT. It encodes CASSPREGANTGELFF.

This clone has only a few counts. Written as DNA, the CDR3 is TGCGCCGGCCTCAGACAGACCTCCTACAATGAGCAGTTCTTC. This codes for CAGLRQTSYNEQFF. The chain links TRBV10-1 to TRBJ2-1, with D possibly TRBD1 on 5 matching bases. The V end lost 11 bases, the J end lost 0 bases, and 14 bases lay between the germline ends. The CDR3 has 14 amino acids. Germline CDR1 reads WNHNN; CDR2 reads SYGVQD (reference sequence).

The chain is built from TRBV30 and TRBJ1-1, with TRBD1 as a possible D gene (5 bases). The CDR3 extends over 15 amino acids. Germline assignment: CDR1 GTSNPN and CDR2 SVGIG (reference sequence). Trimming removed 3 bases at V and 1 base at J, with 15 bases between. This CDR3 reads CAWRNWGVQNTEAFF. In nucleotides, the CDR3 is TGTGCCTGGAGAAATTGGGGGGTACAGAACACTGAAGCTTTCTTT.

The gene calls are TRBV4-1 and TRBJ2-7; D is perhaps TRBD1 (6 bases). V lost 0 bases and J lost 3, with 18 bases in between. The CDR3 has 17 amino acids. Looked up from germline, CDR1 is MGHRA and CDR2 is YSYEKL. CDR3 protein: CASSQEGIRGLHYEQYF. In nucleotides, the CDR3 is TGCGCCAGCAGCCAAGAGGGTATCAGGGGCCTACACTACGAGCAGTACTTC.

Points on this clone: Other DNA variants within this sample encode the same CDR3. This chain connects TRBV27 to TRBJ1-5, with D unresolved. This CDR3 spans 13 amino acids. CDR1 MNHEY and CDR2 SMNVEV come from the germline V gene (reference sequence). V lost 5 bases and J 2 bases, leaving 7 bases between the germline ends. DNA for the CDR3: TGTGCCAGCAGTAGTGAGGGCAATCAGCCCCAGCATTTT. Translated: CASSSEGNQPQHF.